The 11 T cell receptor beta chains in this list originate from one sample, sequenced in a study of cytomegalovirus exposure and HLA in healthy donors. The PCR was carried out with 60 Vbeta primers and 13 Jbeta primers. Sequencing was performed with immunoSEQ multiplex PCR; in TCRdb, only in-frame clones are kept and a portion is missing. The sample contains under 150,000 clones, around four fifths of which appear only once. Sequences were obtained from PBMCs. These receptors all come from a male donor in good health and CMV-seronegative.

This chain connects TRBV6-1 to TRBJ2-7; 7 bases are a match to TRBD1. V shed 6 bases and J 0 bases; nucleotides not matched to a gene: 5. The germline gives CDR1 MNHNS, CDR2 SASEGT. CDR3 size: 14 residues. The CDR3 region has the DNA TGTGCCAGCAGCGTAGACAGGGTCTCCTACGAGCAGTACTTC. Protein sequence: CASSVDRVSYEQYF.

The DNA of the CDR3 is TGTGCCAGCAGCCCTGGAACTAGCGACTCTCGAGTAGGCACAGATACGCAGTATTTT. Translating gives CASSPGTSDSRVGTDTQYF. V gene TRBV5-4 combines with J gene TRBJ2-3, with TRBD2 matching 7 bases. CDR3 length: 19 amino acids. V was clipped by 4 bases and J by 1 base; unmatched bases: 18. Per the germline V gene, CDR1 is SGHNT and CDR2 is YYREEE (reference sequence).

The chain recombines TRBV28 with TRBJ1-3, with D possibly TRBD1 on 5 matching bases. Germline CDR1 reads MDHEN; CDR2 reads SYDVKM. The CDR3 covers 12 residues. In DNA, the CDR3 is TGTGCGGCCGGGGGTTCTGGAAACACCATATATTTT. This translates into CAAGGSGNTIYF.

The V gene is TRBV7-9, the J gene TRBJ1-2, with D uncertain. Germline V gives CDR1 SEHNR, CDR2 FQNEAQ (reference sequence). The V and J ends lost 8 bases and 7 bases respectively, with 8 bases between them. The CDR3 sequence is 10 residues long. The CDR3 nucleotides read TGTGCCAGCGGCCCTGGTGGCTACACCTTC. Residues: CASGPGGYTF.

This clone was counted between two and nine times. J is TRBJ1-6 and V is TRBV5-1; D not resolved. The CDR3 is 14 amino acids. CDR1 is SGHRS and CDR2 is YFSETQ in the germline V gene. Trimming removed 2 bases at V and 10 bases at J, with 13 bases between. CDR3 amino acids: CASSFTQAPSPLHF. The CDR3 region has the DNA TGCGCCAGCAGCTTTACCCAGGCACCATCACCCCTCCACTTT.

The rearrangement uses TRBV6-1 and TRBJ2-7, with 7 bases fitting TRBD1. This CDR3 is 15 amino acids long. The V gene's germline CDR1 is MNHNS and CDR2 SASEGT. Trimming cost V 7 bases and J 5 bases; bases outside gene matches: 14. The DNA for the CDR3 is TGTGCCAGCAACCGAGACAGGGCCCGGGGAGACGAGCAGTACTTC. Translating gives CASNRDRARGDEQYF.

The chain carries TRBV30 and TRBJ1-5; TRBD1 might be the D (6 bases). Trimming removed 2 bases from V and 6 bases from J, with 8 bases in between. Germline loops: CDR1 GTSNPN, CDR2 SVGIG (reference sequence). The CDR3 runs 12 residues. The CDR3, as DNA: TGTGCCTGGAGTAGCAGGGGTCAGCCCCAGCATTTT. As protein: CAWSSRGQPQHF.

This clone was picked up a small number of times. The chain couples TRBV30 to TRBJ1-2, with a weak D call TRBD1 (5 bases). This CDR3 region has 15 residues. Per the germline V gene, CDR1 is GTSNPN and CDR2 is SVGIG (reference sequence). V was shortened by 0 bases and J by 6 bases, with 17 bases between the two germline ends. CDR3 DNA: TGTGCCTGGAGTGTTGGGTGGGGGGGAGCGAATGGCTACACCTTC. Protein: CAWSVGWGGANGYTF. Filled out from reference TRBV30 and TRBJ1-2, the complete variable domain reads SQTIHQWPATLVQPVGSPLSLECTVEGTSNPNLYWYRQAAGRGLQLLFYSVGIGQISSEVPQNLSASRPQDRQFILSSKKLLLSDSGFYLCAWSVGWGGANGYTFGSGTRLTVV.

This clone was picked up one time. The CDR3 region has the DNA TGTGCCAGCAGAGATGGGGGACAGGTCGGTTTCTTT. It yields the protein CASRDGGQVGFF. V is TRBV4-2 and J is TRBJ1-1, with TRBD1 matching 8 bases. The CDR3 contains 12 residues. Per germline, CDR1 LGHNA and CDR2 YNFKEQ. After removal of 6 bases from V and 13 bases from J, the junction contained 10 bases not matched to a gene.

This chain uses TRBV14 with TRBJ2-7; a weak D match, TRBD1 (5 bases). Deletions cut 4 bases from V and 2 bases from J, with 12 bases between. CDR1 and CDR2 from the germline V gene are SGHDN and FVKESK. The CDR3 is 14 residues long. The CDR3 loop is CASSRGAQPYEQYF. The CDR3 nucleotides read TGTGCCAGCAGCCGGGGCGCCCAGCCCTACGAGCAGTACTTC.

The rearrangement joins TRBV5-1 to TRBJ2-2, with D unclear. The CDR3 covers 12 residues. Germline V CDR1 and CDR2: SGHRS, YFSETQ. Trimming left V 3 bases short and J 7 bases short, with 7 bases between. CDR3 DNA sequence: TGCGCCAGCAGCTACCGGGTCGGGGAGCTGTTTTTT. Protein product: CASSYRVGELFF. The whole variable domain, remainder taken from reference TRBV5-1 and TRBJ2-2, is KAGVTQTPRYLIKTRGQQVTLSCSPISGHRSVSWYQQTPGQGLQFLFEYFSETQRNKGNFPGRFSGRQFSNSRSEMNVSTLELGDSALYLCASSYRVGELFFGEGSRLTVL.